The present T cell receptor (beta chain) was sequenced within a study of molecular identifiers for immune sequencing clone quantification. Overall study: Naive CD8 RNA (roughly 20,000 or 100,000 cells) was divided into five aliquots, with four sequenced.

The germline CDR1 and CDR2 sequences are MDHEN and SYDVKM. Trimming cost V 4 bases and J 5 bases; bases outside gene matches: 8. This CDR3 spans 15 amino acids. In TCRdb, the PCR reads were re-called with MiXCR into one record per CDR3 protein. The data contain over 55,000 distinct CDR3 sequences, roughly 17% of them seen just once; the ten biggest clones take up over 1.2%. This clonotype was counted at least ten times. Material: naive CD8+ T cells from blood, with Jurkat cell RNA spiked in. Subset specified: FACS-sorted CD8+CD4-CCR7+CD45RA+ naive T cells. This sequence was found in a human donor in good health. Some libraries in this study had Jurkat cell RNA spiked in. V and J are TRBV28 and TRBJ2-7, with TRBD2 identical over 10 bases. CDR3 sequence: CASSSEPSGRHEQYF. In DNA form, the CDR3 reads TGTGCCAGCAGTTCCGAGCCTAGCGGGAGACACGAGCAGTACTTC. Full variable domain (remainder filled in from reference TRBV28 and TRBJ2-7): DVKVTQSSRYLVKRTGEKVFLECVQDMDHENMFWYRQDPGLGLRLIYFSYDVKMKEKGDIPEGYSVSREKKERFSLILESASTNQTSMYLCASSSEPSGRHEQYFGPGTRLTVT.